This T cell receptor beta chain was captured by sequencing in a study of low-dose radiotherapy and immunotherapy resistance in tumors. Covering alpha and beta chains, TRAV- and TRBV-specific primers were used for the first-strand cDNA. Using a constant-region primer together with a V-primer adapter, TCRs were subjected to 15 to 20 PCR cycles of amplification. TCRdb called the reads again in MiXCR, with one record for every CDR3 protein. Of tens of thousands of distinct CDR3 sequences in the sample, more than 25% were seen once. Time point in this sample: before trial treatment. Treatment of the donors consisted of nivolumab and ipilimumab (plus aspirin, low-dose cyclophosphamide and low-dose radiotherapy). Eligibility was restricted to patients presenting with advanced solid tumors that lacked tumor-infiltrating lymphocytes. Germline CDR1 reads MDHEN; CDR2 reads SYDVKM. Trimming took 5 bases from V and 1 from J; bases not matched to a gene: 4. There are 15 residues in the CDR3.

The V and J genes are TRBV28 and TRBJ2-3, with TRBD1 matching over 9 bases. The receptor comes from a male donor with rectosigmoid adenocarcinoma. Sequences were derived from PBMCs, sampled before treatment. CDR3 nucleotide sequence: TGTGCCAGCAGTGTACAGGGGGCCCGCACAGATACGCAGTATTTT. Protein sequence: CASSVQGARTDTQYF.